The 14 T cell receptor beta chains below come from one sample, sequenced in a study of read filtering for tumor transcriptome and immune sequencing. The library was built from 400 ng RNA with molecular barcoded adaptors for alpha/delta and beta/gamma chains. TCRdb reprocessed the reads with MiXCR, giving one entry per CDR3 protein. The sample has some 140,000 distinct CDR3 sequences; roughly an eighth are singletons. Sequencing was performed on a population of CD138-negative cells sorted from bone marrow. The receptors derive from a donor at least 40 years old with multiple myeloma.

This chain links TRBV7-9 with TRBJ1-1, with D hard to call. The CDR3 is 16 amino acids. Trimming stripped 0 bases from V and 3 bases from J, with 14 bases between. CDR1 is SEHNR and CDR2 is FQNEAQ in the germline V gene (reference sequence). The CDR3 reads CASSLARTDGDTEAFF. CDR3 nucleotides: TGTGCCAGCAGCTTAGCGCGTACCGACGGGGACACTGAAGCTTTCTTT.

Many counts were recorded for this clonotype. The rearrangement uses TRBV10-3 and TRBJ1-1; 7 bases line up with TRBD1. This CDR3 region has 15 residues. V lost 7 bases to trimming and J lost 0 bases; unmatched junction nucleotides: 8. Germline assignment: CDR1 ENHRY and CDR2 SYGVKD. The CDR3 DNA is TGTGCCATCAAGCCGGGACAGAACATGAACACTGAAGCTTTCTTT. This gives the protein CAIKPGQNMNTEAFF.

Regarding this clonotype: This may be a read error: a much more frequent sequence differs by one nucleotide. The V gene is TRBV4-1, the J gene TRBJ2-5; a weak D match, TRBD1 (5 bases). There are 17 residues in the CDR3. CDR1 MGHRA and CDR2 YSYEKL come from the germline V gene. V was shortened by 0 bases and J by 1 base, with 15 bases between the two germline ends. CDR3 sequence (DNA): TGCGCCAGCAGCCAAGATCCTCCTGGGGCAGCCCAAGAGACCCAGTACTTC. Translation: CASSQDPPGAAQETQYF.

This clonotype appeared many times. The chain employs TRBV6-2 or TRBV6-3 and TRBJ2-1; 10 nucleotides align to TRBD1. The J segment lost 4 bases and the V segment lost 5 bases, leaving 5 bases of the junction unmatched. The CDR3 loop spans 15 amino acids. Germline loops: CDR1 MNHEY, CDR2 SVGEGT. CDR3 sequence reads: CASSPRTGGYNEQFF. The CDR3 nucleotides read TGTGCCAGCAGTCCGCGGACAGGGGGATACAATGAGCAGTTCTTC.

As concerns this clonotype: Since a much larger clone is just one base distant, this may be a read error. The V call is TRBV5-1, the J call TRBJ2-1, with D perhaps TRBD2 (5 bases). The germline V gene encodes CDR1 SGHRS and CDR2 YFSETQ. The CDR3 has 14 residues. The germline V and J ends were trimmed by 2 bases and 7 bases, with 13 bases remaining between them. DNA for the CDR3: TGCGCCAGCAGCTTTGAGGGTAGCGTAAATGAGCAGTTCTTC. It is translated as CASSFEGSVNEQFF.

A word on this clonotype: With a much larger clone just one base away, this may be a read error. This sequence joins TRBV7-8 and TRBJ2-2, with TRBD2 matching 14 bases. This CDR3 has 15 amino acids. Germline V gene data show CDR1 as SGHVS and CDR2 as FQNEAQ. In nucleotides, the CDR3 is TGTGCCGGCAGCCTCGGGACTAGCGGGAGCGGGGAGCTGTTTTTT. Translation gives CAGSLGTSGSGELFF.

Ten or more counts support this clonotype. V and J are TRBV29-1 and TRBJ1-1, with 7 bases identical to TRBD1. With 3 bases clipped from V and 5 bases from J, the junction kept 3 bases outside the gene matches. CDR1 is SQVTM, CDR2 ANQGSEA, per germline. The CDR3 spans 12 residues. CDR3 protein: CSVEDRLTEAFF. In nucleotides, the CDR3 is TGCAGCGTTGAGGACAGGTTGACTGAAGCTTTCTTT.

This clonotype has a handful of counts. V and J are TRBV20-1 and TRBJ2-7; D gene ambiguous. V lost 1 base, J lost 3 bases, and 13 bases lay in between. The length of the CDR3 is 14 residues. Germline V lookup: CDR1 DFQATT, CDR2 SNEGSKA (reference sequence). The CDR3 protein is CSARGTEGIYEQYF. The CDR3 coding sequence is TGCAGTGCTAGAGGGACGGAAGGAATCTACGAGCAGTACTTC.

This clonotype was recorded at least ten times. The chain couples TRBV20-1 to TRBJ1-5; D may be TRBD1 (5 bases). V was cut by 6 bases and J by 3 bases, with 18 bases left in between. The CDR3 sequence is 15 residues long. Germline CDR1 reads DFQATT; CDR2 reads SNEGSKA (reference sequence). The CDR3 DNA reads as TGCAGTGCCAAGGAGCAGGGTTGGGCCAATCAGCCCCAGCATTTT. This translates into CSAKEQGWANQPQHF.

Details on this clonotype: A much larger clone differs from this one at a single base, so this may be a read error. V gene TRBV7-6 combines with J gene TRBJ2-7, with D perhaps matching TRBD2 (6 bases). The CDR3 contains 12 residues. Per germline, CDR1 SGHVS and CDR2 FNYEAQ. CDR3 sequence reads: CVSSKEGYEQYF. CDR3 bases: TGTGTCAGCAGCAAGGAGGGCTACGAGCAGTACTTC.

The table lists this clonotype with many counts. The rearrangement links TRBV30 to TRBJ2-2; TRBD2 agrees at 9 bases. The germline CDR1 and CDR2 sequences are GTSNPN and SVGIG (reference sequence). Trimming cost V 3 bases and J 6 bases; bases outside gene matches: 8. The CDR3 length is 15 residues. CDR3 DNA sequence: TGTGCCTGGAGGCTGGCGGGAGGGGTGGCCGGGGAGCTGTTTTTT. Translation: CAWRLAGGVAGELFF.

This clonotype was seen ten or more times. The chain recombines TRBV20-1 with TRBJ1-5; D gene ambiguous. Trimming took 1 base from V and 7 from J, leaving 14 bases between them. CDR1 is DFQATT, CDR2 SNEGSKA, per germline (reference sequence). The CDR3 sequence is 14 residues long. The CDR3 spells CSARGGVGGQPQHF. The CDR3, as DNA: TGCAGTGCTAGAGGCGGTGTGGGTGGCCAGCCCCAGCATTTT.

The V and J genes are TRBV18 and TRBJ2-5, with TRBD1 identical over 8 bases. J gave up 2 bases and V 3 bases, and 5 bases lay outside the gene matches. From germline, CDR1 is KGHSH and CDR2 LQKENI. The CDR3 spans 15 residues. In DNA, the CDR3 is TGTGCCAGCTCACCCGGGACAGGAGGACAAGAGACCCAGTACTTC. It translates to CASSPGTGGQETQYF.

This clonotype was observed a few times. The chain joins TRBV3-1 to TRBJ2-4; a possible D gene is TRBD2 (5 bases). The CDR3 loop spans 18 amino acids. Germline assignment: CDR1 LGHDT and CDR2 YNNKEL (reference sequence). V was clipped by 4 bases and J by 0 bases, with 19 bases between them. DNA for the CDR3: TGTGCCAGCAGCCGGACGGCGTCGGGATTCCTAGCCAAAAACATTCAGTACTTC. This translates into CASSRTASGFLAKNIQYF.